The rows below give T cell receptor beta chains drawn from one sample of a study of T cells in Graves' hyperthyroidism and ophthalmopathy. TCRdb used MiXCR to reprocess the multiplex PCR reads, holding one entry per CDR3 protein. The sample has roughly 330,000 distinct CDR3 sequences, approximately 15% seen once; the top ten hold around 34%. Sample: blood. All receptors derive from a man younger than 40 with Graves' hyperthyroidism. Each CDR3 is given with its conserved first and last residue. Fields, in order: D gene, J gene, CDR3 length, V gene, clone size, CDR3 protein, CDR3 DNA. D genes are given only for firm matches. Clone sizes are given selectively: once, few, many, or a class where the clone is expanded.

>-|TRBJ1-6|13|TRBV20-1|few
CSALGAVNSPLHF
TGCAGTGCCCTTGGGGCAGTTAATTCACCCCTCCACTTT
>-|TRBJ2-7|11|TRBV2|-
CAGTQGREQYF
TGTGCCGGTACACAAGGGCGCGAGCAGTACTTC
>TRBD2|TRBJ2-3|14|TRBV7-3|many
CASSLGLAENTQYF
TGTGCCAGCAGCTTGGGACTAGCGGAGAATACGCAGTATTTT
>-|TRBJ1-2|13|TRBV28|many
CASSLLADYGYTF
TGTGCCAGCAGTTTATTGGCGGATTATGGCTACACCTTC
>-|TRBJ2-1|11|TRBV18|many
CASPTRDEQFF
TGTGCCAGCCCAACGAGGGATGAGCAGTTCTTC
>TRBD1|TRBJ1-4|14|TRBV6-1|few
CASRKDRAGEKLFF
TGTGCCAGCAGAAAGGACAGGGCGGGCGAAAAACTGTTTTTT
>TRBD1|TRBJ1-1|15|TRBV5-1|few
CASSFPGQQNTEAFF
TGCGCCAGCAGCTTCCCGGGACAGCAAAACACTGAAGCTTTCTTT
>-|TRBJ2-1|15|TRBV20-1|many
CSARDSDSSYNEQFF
TGCAGTGCTAGAGATAGCGATAGCTCCTACAATGAGCAGTTCTTC
>TRBD2|TRBJ2-1|17|TRBV20-1|many
CSAAGVGGRQTYNEQFF
TGCAGTGCCGCCGGGGTCGGCGGGAGACAAACCTACAATGAGCAGTTCTTC
>-|TRBJ2-4|13|TRBV11-3|many
CASSQGRTNIQYF
TGTGCCAGCAGCCAGGGTCGGACGAACATTCAGTACTTC
>-|TRBJ2-7|15|TRBV11-2|many
CASSLEPLPNYEQYF
TGTGCCAGCAGCTTAGAGCCACTACCGAACTACGAGCAGTACTTC
>TRBD2|TRBJ2-1|13|TRBV10-3|-
CAISGIPGGEQFF
TGTGCCATCAGTGGGATCCCGGGGGGTGAGCAGTTCTTC
>-|TRBJ2-1|15|TRBV5-1|many
CASSSSAQSYNEQFF
TGCGCCAGCAGCAGCAGCGCTCAATCCTACAATGAGCAGTTCTTC
>TRBD2|TRBJ2-1|16|TRBV13|many
CASGEGLAGSYNEQFF
TGTGCCAGCGGAGAGGGACTAGCGGGGTCCTACAATGAGCAGTTCTTC
>-|TRBJ1-1|16|TRBV6-2/TRBV6-3|few
CASSYSGPSQNTEAFF
TGTGCCAGCAGTTACTCGGGGCCCTCCCAGAACACTGAAGCTTTCTTT
>TRBD2|TRBJ2-5|14|TRBV18|many
CASSPTSGQETQYF
TGTGCCAGCTCACCAACTAGCGGCCAAGAGACCCAGTACTTC
>TRBD2|TRBJ2-7|16|TRBV18|-
CASSPRAGAGSYEQYF
TGTGCCAGCTCACCACGGGCGGGAGCGGGCTCCTACGAGCAGTACTTC
>TRBD2|TRBJ2-7|14|TRBV5-4|-
CASSLSSGRGEQYF
TGTGCCAGCAGCTTGTCCAGCGGGAGAGGAGAGCAGTACTTC
>-|TRBJ2-1|14|TRBV6-1|many
CASSLDTVRSEQFF
TGTGCCAGCAGTTTAGACACCGTGCGGAGTGAGCAGTTCTTC
>-|TRBJ2-2|19|TRBV5-1|few
CASSLSFPRRGANTGELFF
TGCGCCAGCAGCCTATCCTTCCCGCGGAGAGGGGCGAACACCGGGGAGCTGTTTTTT
>-|TRBJ2-1|16|TRBV11-2|many
CASSLVDGYSYNEQFF
TGTGCCAGCAGCTTAGTGGACGGGTACTCCTACAATGAGCAGTTCTTC
>-|TRBJ2-1|13|TRBV12-3/TRBV12-4|-
CASSYKASYEQFF
TGTGCCAGCAGTTACAAGGCGTCCTACGAGCAGTTCTTC